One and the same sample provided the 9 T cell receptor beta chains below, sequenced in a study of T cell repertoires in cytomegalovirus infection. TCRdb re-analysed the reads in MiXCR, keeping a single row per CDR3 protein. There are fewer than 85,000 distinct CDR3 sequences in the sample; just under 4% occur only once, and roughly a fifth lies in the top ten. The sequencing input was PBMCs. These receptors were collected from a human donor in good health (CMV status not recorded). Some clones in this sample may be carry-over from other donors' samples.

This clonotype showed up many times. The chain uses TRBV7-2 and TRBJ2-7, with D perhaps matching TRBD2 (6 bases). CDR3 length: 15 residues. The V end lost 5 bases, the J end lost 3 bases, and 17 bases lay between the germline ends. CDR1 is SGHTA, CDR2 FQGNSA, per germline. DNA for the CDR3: TGTGCCAGCAGCGCCCTGGCGGGACTTCACTACGAGCAGTACTTC. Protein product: CASSALAGLHYEQYF.

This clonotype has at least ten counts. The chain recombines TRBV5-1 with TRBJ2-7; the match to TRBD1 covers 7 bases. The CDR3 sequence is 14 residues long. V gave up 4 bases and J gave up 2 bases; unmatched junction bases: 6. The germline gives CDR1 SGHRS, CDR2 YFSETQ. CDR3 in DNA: TGCGCCAGCAGCGAGAAGGGACAGACCTACGAGCAGTACTTC. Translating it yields CASSEKGQTYEQYF.

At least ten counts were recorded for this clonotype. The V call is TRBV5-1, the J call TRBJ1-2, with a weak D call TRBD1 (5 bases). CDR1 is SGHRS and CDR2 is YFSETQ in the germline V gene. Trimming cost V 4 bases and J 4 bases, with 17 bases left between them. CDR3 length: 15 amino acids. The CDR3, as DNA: TGCGCCAGCAGCCCCCGGGGGTTGAGTCTCTATGGCTACACCTTC. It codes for CASSPRGLSLYGYTF.

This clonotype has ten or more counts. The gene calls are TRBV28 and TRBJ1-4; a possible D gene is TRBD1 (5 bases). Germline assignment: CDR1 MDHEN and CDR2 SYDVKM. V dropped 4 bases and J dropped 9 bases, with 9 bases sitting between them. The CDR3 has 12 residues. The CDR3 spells CASSSWDQKLFF. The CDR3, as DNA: TGTGCCAGCAGTTCGTGGGACCAAAAACTGTTTTTT.

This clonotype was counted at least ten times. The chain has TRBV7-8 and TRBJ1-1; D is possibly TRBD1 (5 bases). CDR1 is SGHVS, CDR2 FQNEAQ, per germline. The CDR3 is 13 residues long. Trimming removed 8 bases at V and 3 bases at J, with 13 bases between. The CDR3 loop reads CASSRGGDTEAFF. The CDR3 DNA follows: TGTGCCAGCTCGCGGGGGGGAGACACTGAAGCTTTCTTT.

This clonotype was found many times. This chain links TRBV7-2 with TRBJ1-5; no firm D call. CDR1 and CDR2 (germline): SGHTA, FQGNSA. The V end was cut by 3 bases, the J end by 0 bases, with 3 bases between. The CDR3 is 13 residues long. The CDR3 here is CASSFSSNQPQHF. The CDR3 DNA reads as TGTGCCAGCAGCTTTTCTAGCAATCAGCCCCAGCATTTT.

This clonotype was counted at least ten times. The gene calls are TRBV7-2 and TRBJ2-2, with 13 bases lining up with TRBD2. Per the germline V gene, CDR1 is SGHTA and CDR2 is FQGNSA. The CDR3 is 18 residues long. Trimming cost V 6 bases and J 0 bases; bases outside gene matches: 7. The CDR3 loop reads CASRLTSGRSPNTGELFF. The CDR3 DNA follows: TGTGCCAGCAGACTGACTAGCGGGAGGTCCCCGAACACCGGGGAGCTGTTTTTT. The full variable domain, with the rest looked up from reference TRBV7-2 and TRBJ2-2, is GAGVSQSPSNKVTEKGKDVELRCDPISGHTALYWYRQSLGQGLEFLIYFQGNSAPDKSGLPSDRFSAERTGGSVSTLTIQRTQQEDSAVYLCASRLTSGRSPNTGELFFGEGSRLTVL.

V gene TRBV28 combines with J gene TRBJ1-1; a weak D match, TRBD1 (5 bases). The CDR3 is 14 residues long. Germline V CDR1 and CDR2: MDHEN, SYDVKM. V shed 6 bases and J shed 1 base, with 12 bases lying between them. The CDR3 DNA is TGTGCCAGCAGCAGTTGGGACGGGAACACTGAAGCTTTCTTT. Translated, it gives CASSSWDGNTEAFF.

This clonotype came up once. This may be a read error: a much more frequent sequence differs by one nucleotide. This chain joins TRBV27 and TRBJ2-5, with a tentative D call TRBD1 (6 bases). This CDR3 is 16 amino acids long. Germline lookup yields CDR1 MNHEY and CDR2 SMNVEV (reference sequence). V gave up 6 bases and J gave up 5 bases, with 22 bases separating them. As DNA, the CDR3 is TGTGCCAGCAGAACCGGTAAGACAGGCCATCGGGAGACCCAGTACTTC. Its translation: CASRTGKTGHRETQYF.